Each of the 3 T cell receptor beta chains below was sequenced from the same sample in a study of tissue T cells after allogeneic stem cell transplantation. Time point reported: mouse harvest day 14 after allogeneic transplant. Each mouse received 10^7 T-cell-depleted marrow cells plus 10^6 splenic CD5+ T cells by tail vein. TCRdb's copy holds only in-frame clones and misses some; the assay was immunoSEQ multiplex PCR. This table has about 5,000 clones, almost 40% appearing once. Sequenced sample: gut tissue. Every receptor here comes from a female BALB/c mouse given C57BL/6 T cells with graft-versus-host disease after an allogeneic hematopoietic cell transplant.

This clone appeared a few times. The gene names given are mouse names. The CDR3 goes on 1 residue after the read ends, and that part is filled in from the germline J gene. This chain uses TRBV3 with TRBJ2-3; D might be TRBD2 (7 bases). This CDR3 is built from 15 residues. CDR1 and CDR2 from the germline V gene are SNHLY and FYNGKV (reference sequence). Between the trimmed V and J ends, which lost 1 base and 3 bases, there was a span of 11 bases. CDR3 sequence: CASSLEGGRAETLYF. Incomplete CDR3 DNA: TGTGCCAGCAGCTTAGAGGGGGGCCGGGCAGAAACGCTGTAT. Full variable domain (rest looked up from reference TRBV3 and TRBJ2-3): GPKVLQIPSHQIIDMGQMVTLNCDPVSNHLYFYWYKQILGQQMEFLVNFYNGKVMEKSKLFKDQFSVERPDGSYFTLKIQPTALEDSAVYFCASSLEGGRAETLYFGSGTRLTVL.

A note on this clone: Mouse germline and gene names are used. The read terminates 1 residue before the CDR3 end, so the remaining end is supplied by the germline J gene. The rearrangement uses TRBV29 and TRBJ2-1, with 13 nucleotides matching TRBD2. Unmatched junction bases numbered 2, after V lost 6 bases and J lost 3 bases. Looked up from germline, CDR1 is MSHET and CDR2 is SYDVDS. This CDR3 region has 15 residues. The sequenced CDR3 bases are TGTGCTAGCAGGGACTGGGGGGGCTTCTATGCTGAGCAGTTC. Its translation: CASRDWGGFYAEQF. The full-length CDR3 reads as CASRDWGGFYAEQFF. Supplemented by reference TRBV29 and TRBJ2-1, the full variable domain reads DMKVTQMPRYLIKRMGENVLLECGQDMSHETMYWYRQDPGLGLQLIYISYDVDSNSEGDIPKGYRVSRKKREHFSLILDSAKTNQTSVYFCASRDWGGFYAEQFFGPGTRLTVL.

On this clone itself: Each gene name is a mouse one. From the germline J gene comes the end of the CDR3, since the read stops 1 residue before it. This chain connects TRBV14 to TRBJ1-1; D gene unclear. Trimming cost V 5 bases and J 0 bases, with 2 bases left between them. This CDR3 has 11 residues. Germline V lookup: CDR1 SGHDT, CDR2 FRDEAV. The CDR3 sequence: CASSPNTEVFF. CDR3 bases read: TGTGCCAGCAGCCCAAACACAGAAGTCTTC.